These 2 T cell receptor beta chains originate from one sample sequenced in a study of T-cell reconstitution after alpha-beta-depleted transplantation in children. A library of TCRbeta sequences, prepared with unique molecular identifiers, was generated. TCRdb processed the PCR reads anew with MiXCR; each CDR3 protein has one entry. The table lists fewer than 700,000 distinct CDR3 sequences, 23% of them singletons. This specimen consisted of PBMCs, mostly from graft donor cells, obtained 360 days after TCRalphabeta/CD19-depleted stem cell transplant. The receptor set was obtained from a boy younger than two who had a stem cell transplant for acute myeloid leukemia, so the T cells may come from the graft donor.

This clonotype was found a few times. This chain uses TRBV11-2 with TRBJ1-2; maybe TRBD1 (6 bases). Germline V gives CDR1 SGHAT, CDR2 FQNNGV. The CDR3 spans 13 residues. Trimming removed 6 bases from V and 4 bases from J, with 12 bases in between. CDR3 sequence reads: CASRPRDIYGYTF. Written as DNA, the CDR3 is TGTGCCAGCAGGCCTCGGGACATCTATGGCTACACCTTC.

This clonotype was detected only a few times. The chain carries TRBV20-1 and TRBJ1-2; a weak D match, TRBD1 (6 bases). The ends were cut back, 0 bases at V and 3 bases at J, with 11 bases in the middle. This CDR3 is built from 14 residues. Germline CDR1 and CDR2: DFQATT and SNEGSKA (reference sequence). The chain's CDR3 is CSARDVRGDYGYTF. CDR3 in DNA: TGCAGTGCTAGAGACGTCAGGGGTGACTATGGCTACACCTTC.